This T cell receptor (beta chain) was sequenced for a study of T cells after yellow fever vaccination. General study points: Clonotype sharing between CD4 and CD8 compartments was small. After the booster, 96% of CD4 and about nine tenths of CD8 primary-response clones were re-detected.

MiXCR was run by TCRdb on the 5' RACE reads, yielding one entry per CDR3 protein. The sample yields nearly 550,000 distinct CDR3 sequences, roughly a fifth seen once. Comments on this clonotype: The antigen remains undetermined.

This CDR3 has 18 residues. With V trimmed by 2 bases and J by 2 bases, 11 bases remained unmatched. Germline CDR1 is LNHNV and CDR2 is YYDKDF (reference sequence). The specimen was PBMCs, collected 15 days after the yellow fever booster vaccination. The source of this sequence is a man aged 25-45 years who received the YFV17D yellow fever vaccine. This rearrangement joins TRBV15 to TRBJ2-3, with TRBD2 identical over 9 bases. The CDR3 DNA is TGTGCCACCAGCAGAATTGGCCTAGCGGGAACTTTCACAGATACGCAGTATTTT. This gives the protein CATSRIGLAGTFTDTQYF.